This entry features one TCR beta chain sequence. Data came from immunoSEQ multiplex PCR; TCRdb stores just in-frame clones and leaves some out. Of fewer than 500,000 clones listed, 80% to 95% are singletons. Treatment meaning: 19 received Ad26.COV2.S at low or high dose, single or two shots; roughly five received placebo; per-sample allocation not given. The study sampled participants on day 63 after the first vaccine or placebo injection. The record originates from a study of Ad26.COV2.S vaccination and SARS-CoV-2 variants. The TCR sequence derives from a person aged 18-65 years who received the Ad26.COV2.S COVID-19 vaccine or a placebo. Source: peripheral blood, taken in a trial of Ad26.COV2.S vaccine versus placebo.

Here the CDR3 reads CASSLMVGNQPQHF. In nucleotides, the CDR3 is TGTGCCAGCAGTTTGATGGTTGGTAATCAGCCCCAGCATTTT. The rearrangement joins TRBV28 to TRBJ1-5; D unclear. Germline loops: CDR1 MDHEN, CDR2 SYDVKM. Trimming left V 3 bases short and J 4 bases short, with 10 bases between. This CDR3 spans 14 amino acids. The full variable domain, completed using reference TRBV28 and TRBJ1-5, is DVKVTQSSRYLVKRTGEKVFLECVQDMDHENMFWYRQDPGLGLRLIYFSYDVKMKEKGDIPEGYSVSREKKERFSLILESASTNQTSMYLCASSLMVGNQPQHFGDGTRLSIL.